This TCR beta chain stems from a study of cytomegalovirus exposure and HLA in healthy donors. The wider study: In a later analysis, it was reported that the approximately 110 validation repertoires had been produced on the same platform as the roughly 610 repertoires belonging to the first cohort. Notes on the study in general: CMV antigen specificity was confirmed in vitro for a few CMV-associated chains. Most observed TCR sequences were rare, whereas some public TCRs were detected in many donors.

The method was immunoSEQ multiplex PCR; TCRdb's version includes in-frame clones alone and lacks a portion of them. The table lists approximately 200,000 clones, around nine tenths of them singletons. A remark on this clone: What it binds is not known. The sample carries other DNA sequences with the same CDR3.

Donors came from a validation cohort of over a hundred subjects, distinct from the first 666-subject cohort. Trimming removed 3 bases from V and 1 base from J, with 7 bases in between. CDR3 size: 13 residues. The germline V gene has CDR1 MDHEN and CDR2 SYDVKM. The rearrangement links TRBV28 to TRBJ2-7; D gene uncertain. The specimen sequenced was PBMCs. The TCR originated in a woman in her late teens or twenties in good health and CMV-seronegative. DNA of the CDR3: TGTGCCAGCAGTTTTCGCAGTTCCTACGAGCAGTACTTC. As protein: CASSFRSSYEQYF.